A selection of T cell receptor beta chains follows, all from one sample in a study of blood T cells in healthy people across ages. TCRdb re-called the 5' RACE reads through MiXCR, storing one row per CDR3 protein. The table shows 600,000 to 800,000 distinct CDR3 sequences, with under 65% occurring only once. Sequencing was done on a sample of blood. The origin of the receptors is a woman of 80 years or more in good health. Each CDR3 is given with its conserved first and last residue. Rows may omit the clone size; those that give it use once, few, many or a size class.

CDR3aa: CASSLVGRDFNEQYF; v_gene: TRBV5-1; j_gene: TRBJ2-5; abundance: .
CDR3aa: CASRGTVNSPLHF; v_gene: TRBV12-3/TRBV12-4; j_gene: TRBJ1-6; abundance: many
CDR3aa: CASSEFRDRGREQYF; v_gene: TRBV10-2; j_gene: TRBJ2-7; abundance: .
CDR3aa: CAGKGDNSGNQPQHF; v_gene: TRBV2; j_gene: TRBJ1-5; abundance: .
CDR3aa: CASSVAADRHQETQYF; v_gene: TRBV5-1; j_gene: TRBJ2-5; abundance: few
CDR3aa: CASSFGGWNTGELFF; v_gene: TRBV7-6; j_gene: TRBJ2-2; abundance: .
CDR3aa: CASRQGSGELFF; v_gene: TRBV6-6; j_gene: TRBJ2-2; abundance: .
CDR3aa: CASSQDAGLIYNEQFF; v_gene: TRBV14; j_gene: TRBJ2-1; abundance: .
CDR3aa: CASSSATNEKLFF; v_gene: TRBV7-9; j_gene: TRBJ1-4; abundance: .
CDR3aa: CSEGSRTDTQYF; v_gene: TRBV20-1; j_gene: TRBJ2-3; abundance: few
CDR3aa: CASSSDGVNSPLHF; v_gene: TRBV7-9; j_gene: TRBJ1-6; abundance: .
CDR3aa: CASSLDGTSRQAYNEQFF; v_gene: TRBV11-2; j_gene: TRBJ2-1; abundance: .
CDR3aa: CAGSLGPQGYEQYF; v_gene: TRBV5-1; j_gene: TRBJ2-7; abundance: .
CDR3aa: CASSQGGRGKLFF; v_gene: TRBV4-1; j_gene: TRBJ1-4; abundance: .
CDR3aa: CASSEFPGGGINEQFF; v_gene: TRBV25-1; j_gene: TRBJ2-1; abundance: few
CDR3aa: CVSSPRAGTTYNEQFF; v_gene: TRBV18; j_gene: TRBJ2-1; abundance: .
CDR3aa: CSAKTGGQGNQPQHF; v_gene: TRBV29-1; j_gene: TRBJ1-5; abundance: few
CDR3aa: CASGPGLTPNEQFF; v_gene: TRBV5-1; j_gene: TRBJ2-1; abundance: few
CDR3aa: CASSPHENTEAFF; v_gene: TRBV6-5; j_gene: TRBJ1-1; abundance: .
CDR3aa: CASTTKRGASGYTF; v_gene: TRBV12-3/TRBV12-4; j_gene: TRBJ1-2; abundance: .
CDR3aa: CASSLTQSGEQFF; v_gene: TRBV12-3/TRBV12-4; j_gene: TRBJ2-1; abundance: .
CDR3aa: CASSFYRRGDFQETQYF; v_gene: TRBV7-7; j_gene: TRBJ2-5; abundance: .
CDR3aa: CASSLVGNNEQFF; v_gene: TRBV5-1; j_gene: TRBJ2-1; abundance: many
CDR3aa: CASTQPGRNEQFF; v_gene: TRBV27; j_gene: TRBJ2-1; abundance: many
CDR3aa: CASSSPGGGVGGLFF; v_gene: TRBV12-3/TRBV12-4; j_gene: TRBJ1-4; abundance: few
CDR3aa: CASSLGSSGSEQYF; v_gene: TRBV5-1; j_gene: TRBJ2-7; abundance: .
CDR3aa: CASSQGGLAGYTGELFF; v_gene: TRBV3-1; j_gene: TRBJ2-2; abundance: .
CDR3aa: CASSRKGSSLAGGAYGYTF; v_gene: TRBV3-1; j_gene: TRBJ1-2; abundance: .
CDR3aa: CASSPGTGSKFF; v_gene: TRBV6-2/TRBV6-3; j_gene: TRBJ2-1; abundance: .
CDR3aa: CAISEGAVEPNEQFF; v_gene: TRBV10-3; j_gene: TRBJ2-1; abundance: .
CDR3aa: CSVEVRGDRGANEQFF; v_gene: TRBV29-1; j_gene: TRBJ2-1; abundance: many
CDR3aa: CASTPRGGSTDTQYF; v_gene: TRBV25-1; j_gene: TRBJ2-3; abundance: few
CDR3aa: CASSSPNNEKLFF; v_gene: TRBV6-6; j_gene: TRBJ1-4; abundance: .
CDR3aa: CASSSDRVLGEKLFF; v_gene: TRBV28; j_gene: TRBJ1-4; abundance: once
CDR3aa: CAISEGLAGSISYNEQFF; v_gene: TRBV10-3; j_gene: TRBJ2-1; abundance: .
CDR3aa: CASSYADSQAKNIQYF; v_gene: TRBV12-3/TRBV12-4; j_gene: TRBJ2-4; abundance: .
CDR3aa: CASSLMGGSGANVLTF; v_gene: TRBV7-3; j_gene: TRBJ2-6; abundance: .
CDR3aa: CASSSGDRGGYTF; v_gene: TRBV12-3/TRBV12-4; j_gene: TRBJ1-2; abundance: many
CDR3aa: CASSLSLARQFF; v_gene: TRBV12-3/TRBV12-4; j_gene: TRBJ2-1; abundance: .
CDR3aa: CAWESGTGNQPQHF; v_gene: TRBV30; j_gene: TRBJ1-5; abundance: .
CDR3aa: CASSLFGTSGYNEQFF; v_gene: TRBV7-3; j_gene: TRBJ2-1; abundance: .
CDR3aa: CAGSQDNHNEQYF; v_gene: TRBV3-1; j_gene: .; abundance: .
CDR3aa: CASGALGLATYEQYF; v_gene: TRBV6-1; j_gene: TRBJ2-7; abundance: once